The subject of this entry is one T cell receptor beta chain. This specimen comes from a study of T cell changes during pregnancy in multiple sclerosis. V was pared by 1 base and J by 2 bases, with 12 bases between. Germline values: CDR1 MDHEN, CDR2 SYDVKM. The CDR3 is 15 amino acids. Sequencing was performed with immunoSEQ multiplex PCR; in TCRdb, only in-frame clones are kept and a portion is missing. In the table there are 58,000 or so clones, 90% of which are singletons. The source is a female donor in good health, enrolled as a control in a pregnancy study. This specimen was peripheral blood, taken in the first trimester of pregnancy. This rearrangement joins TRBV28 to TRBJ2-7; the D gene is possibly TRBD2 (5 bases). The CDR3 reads CASSLSSTGTYEQYF. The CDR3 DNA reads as TGTGCCAGCAGTTTATCCTCGACGGGGACCTACGAGCAGTACTTC.